A single TCR beta chain is shown here with its context. Libraries were prepared by immunoSEQ multiplex PCR; TCRdb keeps only in-frame clonotypes and omits some of them. Among nearly 45,000 clones, over 75% were seen once, and the ten largest hold over 12%. These data originate in a study of blood T cell repertoires in COVID-19. Study-wide background: Researchers got acute and convalescent COVID-19 samples from the United States, Italy and Spain.

The CDR3 has 14 residues. Trimming removed 7 bases at V and 0 bases at J, with 10 bases between. Germline CDR1 SNHLY, CDR2 FYNNEI. The specimen was peripheral blood. The sequence was obtained from a human donor in a cohort sampled during active COVID-19. The chain carries TRBV2 and TRBJ1-5; the D is unclear. The CDR3 sequence: CASNAGYSNQPQHF. CDR3 coding DNA: TGTGCCAGCAATGCGGGGTATAGCAATCAGCCCCAGCATTTT.